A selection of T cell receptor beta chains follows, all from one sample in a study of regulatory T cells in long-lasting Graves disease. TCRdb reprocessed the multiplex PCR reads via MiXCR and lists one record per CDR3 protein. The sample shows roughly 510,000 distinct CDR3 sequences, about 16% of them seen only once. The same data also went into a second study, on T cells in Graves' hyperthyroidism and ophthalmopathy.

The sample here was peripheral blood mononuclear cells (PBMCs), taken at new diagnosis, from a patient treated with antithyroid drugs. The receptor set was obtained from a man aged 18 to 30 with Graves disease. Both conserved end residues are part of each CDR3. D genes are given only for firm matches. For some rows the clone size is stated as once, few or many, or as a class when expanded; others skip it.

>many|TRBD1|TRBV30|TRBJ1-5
CAWSQGAGQPQHF
TGTGCCTGGAGTCAGGGGGCTGGTCAGCCCCAGCATTTT
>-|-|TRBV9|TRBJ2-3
CASSVGSFSHTDTQYF
TGTGCCAGCAGCGTAGGATCCTTTTCTCACACAGATACGCAGTATTTT
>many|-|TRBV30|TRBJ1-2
CAWTPAGENYGYTF
TGTGCCTGGACCCCCGCGGGGGAGAACTATGGCTACACCTTC
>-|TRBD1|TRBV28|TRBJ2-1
CASSDAGTEHLNEQFF
TGTGCCAGCAGTGATGCCGGGACAGAGCACCTCAATGAGCAGTTCTTC
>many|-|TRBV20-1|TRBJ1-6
CSASGQNNSPLHF
TGCAGTGCTAGTGGGCAGAATAATTCACCCCTCCACTTT
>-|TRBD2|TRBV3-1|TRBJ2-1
CASSQDGLTSGSYNEQFF
TGTGCCAGCAGCCAAGATGGGCTCACTAGCGGGAGTTACAATGAGCAGTTCTTC
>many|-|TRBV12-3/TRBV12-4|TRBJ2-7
CASSPSESRTYEQYF
TGTGCCAGCAGTCCCTCCGAGAGTAGAACCTACGAGCAGTACTTC
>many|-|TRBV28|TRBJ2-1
CASSFRGTSYNEQFF
TGTGCCAGCAGTTTTCGCGGGACCTCCTACAATGAGCAGTTCTTC
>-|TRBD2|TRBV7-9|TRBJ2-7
CASSPPSGASFSYEQYF
TGTGCCAGCAGCCCTCCTAGCGGGGCCAGTTTCTCCTACGAGCAGTACTTC
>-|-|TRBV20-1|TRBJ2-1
CSAARRNNEQFF
TGCAGTGCCGCCCGACGGAACAATGAGCAGTTCTTC
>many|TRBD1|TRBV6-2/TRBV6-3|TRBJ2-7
CASSAGGQGVYEQYF
TGTGCCAGCAGTGCCGGAGGTCAGGGGGTCTACGAGCAGTACTTC
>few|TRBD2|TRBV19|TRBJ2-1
CASSIGGVEQFF
TGTGCCAGTAGTATCGGGGGGGTCGAGCAGTTCTTC
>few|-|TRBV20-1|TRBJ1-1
CGADLGGVEAFF
TGCGGTGCGGACCTTGGCGGGGTTGAAGCTTTCTTT
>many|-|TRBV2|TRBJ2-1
CASTRDIPLNEQFF
TGTGCCAGCACGCGGGACATACCTTTGAATGAGCAGTTCTTC
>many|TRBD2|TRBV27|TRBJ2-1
CASSGWVGGSPSDEQFF
TGTGCCAGCAGCGGGTGGGTTGGCGGGAGTCCATCCGATGAGCAGTTCTTC
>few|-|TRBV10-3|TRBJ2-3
CASAGGMINTQYF
TGTGCTTCAGCAGGCGGAATGATAAATACGCAGTATTTT
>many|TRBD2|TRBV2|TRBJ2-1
CASSLLAGREQFF
TGTGCCAGCAGTCTACTAGCGGGAAGGGAGCAGTTCTTC
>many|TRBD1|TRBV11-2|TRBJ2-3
CASSLQGARRIGTDTQYF
TGTGCCAGCAGCCTCCAGGGGGCGCGAAGGATAGGCACAGATACGCAGTATTTT
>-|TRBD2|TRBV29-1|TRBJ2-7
CSARLAGSYEQYF
TGCAGCGCCAGACTAGCGGGGTCCTACGAGCAGTACTTC
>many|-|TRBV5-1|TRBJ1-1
CASSWGDSEAFF
TGCGCCAGCAGCTGGGGCGACTCTGAAGCTTTCTTT
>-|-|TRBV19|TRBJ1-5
CASSITGTRRYQPQHF
TGTGCCAGTAGCATTACCGGGACACGAAGGTATCAGCCCCAGCATTTT
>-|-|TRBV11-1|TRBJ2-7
CASSFEQGLYEQYF
TGTGCCAGCAGCTTCGAACAGGGTCTCTACGAGCAGTACTTC
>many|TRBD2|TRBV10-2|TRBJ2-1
CASVSGTSFVEQFF
TGCGCCAGCGTTTCCGGGACTAGTTTCGTTGAGCAGTTCTTC
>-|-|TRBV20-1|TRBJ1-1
CSARVRRENTEAFF
TGCAGTGCTAGAGTTCGACGGGAGAACACTGAAGCTTTCTTT
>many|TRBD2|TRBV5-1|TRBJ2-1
CASTQLAGGYNEQFF
TGCGCCAGCACCCAACTAGCGGGAGGGTACAATGAGCAGTTCTTC
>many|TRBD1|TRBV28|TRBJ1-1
CASSSSGQSFMNTEAFF
TGTGCCAGCAGTTCGTCGGGACAGAGTTTCATGAACACTGAAGCTTTCTTT
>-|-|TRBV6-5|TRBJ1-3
CASSYSGGFGNTIYF
TGTGCCAGCAGTTACTCGGGGGGTTTCGGAAACACCATATATTTT
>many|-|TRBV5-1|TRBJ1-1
CASKAGAGNTEAFF
TGCGCCAGTAAAGCAGGGGCAGGGAACACTGAAGCTTTCTTT
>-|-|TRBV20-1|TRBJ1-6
CSATGDNSPLHF
TGCAGTGCTACTGGGGATAATTCACCCCTCCACTTT
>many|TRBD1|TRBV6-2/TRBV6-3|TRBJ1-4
CASSWDRGTGEKLFF
TGTGCCAGCAGTTGGGACAGGGGAACCGGTGAAAAACTGTTTTTT
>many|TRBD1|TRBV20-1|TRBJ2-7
CSARDTRTGVREQYF
TGCAGTGCTAGAGATACCCGGACAGGGGTTCGCGAGCAGTACTTC
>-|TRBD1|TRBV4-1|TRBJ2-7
CASSPLLRTGTYEQYF
TGCGCCAGCAGCCCTCTCCTAAGGACAGGGACCTACGAGCAGTACTTC
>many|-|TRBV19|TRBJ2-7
CASSIVGDSTYEQYF
TGTGCCAGTAGTATAGTCGGGGACTCTACCTACGAGCAGTACTTC
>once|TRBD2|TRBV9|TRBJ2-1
CASSPSGGRVREQFF
TGTGCCAGTAGCCCTAGCGGAGGAAGAGTCCGTGAGCAGTTCTTC
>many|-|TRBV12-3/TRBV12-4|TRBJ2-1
CASSSTRGHEQFF
TGTGCCAGCAGTTCGACGAGGGGTCATGAGCAGTTCTTC
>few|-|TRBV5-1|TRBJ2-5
CASGAGVGETQYF
TGCGCCAGCGGCGCCGGCGTAGGGGAGACCCAGTACTTC
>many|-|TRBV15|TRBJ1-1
CATSQGPMNTEAFF
TGTGCCACCAGCCAGGGACCCATGAACACTGAAGCTTTCTTT
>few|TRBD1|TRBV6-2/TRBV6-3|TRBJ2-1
CASSYPQGDKPGVSSYNEQFF
TGTGCCAGCAGTTACCCCCAGGGGGATAAGCCCGGGGTCAGCTCCTACAATGAGCAGTTCTTC
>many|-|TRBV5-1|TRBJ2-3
CASSSIPSDTQYF
TGCGCCAGCAGCTCCATACCCTCGGATACGCAGTATTTT
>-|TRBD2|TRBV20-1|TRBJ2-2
CSAKLAGATGELFF
TGCAGTGCTAAACTAGCGGGGGCGACCGGGGAGCTGTTTTTT
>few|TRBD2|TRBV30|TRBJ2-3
CAWSVGTSGTDTQYF
TGTGCCTGGAGTGTAGGGACTAGCGGGACAGATACGCAGTATTTT
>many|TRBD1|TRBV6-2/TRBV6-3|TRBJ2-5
CASSAGTGLQETQYF
TGTGCCAGCAGTGCCGGGACAGGACTCCAAGAGACCCAGTACTTC
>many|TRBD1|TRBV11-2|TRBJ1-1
CASSTNRGSAFF
TGTGCCAGCAGCACCAACAGGGGGTCAGCTTTCTTT
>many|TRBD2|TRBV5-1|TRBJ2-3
CASSTGLVSFTDTQYF
TGCGCCAGCAGCACTGGACTAGTGAGTTTCACAGATACGCAGTATTTT
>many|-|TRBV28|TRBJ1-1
CASSSGRHTEAFF
TGTGCCAGCAGTTCGGGGAGGCATACTGAAGCTTTCTTT
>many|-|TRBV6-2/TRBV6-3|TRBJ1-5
CASSYSEGVGWQPQHF
TGTGCCAGCAGTTACTCGGAGGGGGTGGGTTGGCAGCCCCAGCATTTT
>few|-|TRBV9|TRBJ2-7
CASSVGAGGMDYEQYF
TGTGCCAGCAGCGTAGGGGCCGGAGGGATGGACTACGAGCAGTACTTC
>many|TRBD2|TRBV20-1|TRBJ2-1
CSARRLAGAYNEQFF
TGCAGTGCGCGAAGACTAGCGGGAGCCTACAATGAGCAGTTCTTC
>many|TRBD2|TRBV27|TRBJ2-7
CASTSRGGEQYF
TGTGCCAGCACTTCCCGCGGGGGCGAGCAGTACTTC
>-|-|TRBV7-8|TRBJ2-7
CASSFAGGGYEQYF
TGTGCCAGCAGCTTTGCGGGCGGTGGTTACGAGCAGTACTTC
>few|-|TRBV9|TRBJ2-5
CASSVEGGSLETQYF
TGTGCCAGCAGCGTAGAAGGCGGCAGCTTAGAGACCCAGTACTTC
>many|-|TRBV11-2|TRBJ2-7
CASRYMGAYEQYF
TGTGCCAGCAGATACATGGGGGCGTACGAGCAGTACTTC
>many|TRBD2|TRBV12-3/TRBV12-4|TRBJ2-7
CASSDGTSEQYF
TGTGCCAGCAGTGACGGGACTAGCGAGCAGTACTTC
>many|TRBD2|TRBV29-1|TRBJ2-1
CSVDAGSGRAIEQFF
TGCAGCGTTGATGCGGGTAGCGGGAGGGCCATTGAGCAGTTCTTC
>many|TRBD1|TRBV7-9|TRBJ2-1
CASFQQGLPAKQFF
TGTGCCAGTTTCCAACAGGGGCTCCCCGCTAAGCAGTTCTTC
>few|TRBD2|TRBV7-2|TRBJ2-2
CASSLTAGVNGELFF
TGTGCCAGCAGCTTAACGGCGGGAGTGAACGGGGAGCTGTTTTTT
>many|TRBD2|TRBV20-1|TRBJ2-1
CSAMAGVEQFF
TGCAGTGCTATGGCGGGAGTGGAGCAGTTCTTC